The 5 T cell receptor beta chains given below trace back to one sample, sequenced in a study of blood T cell repertoires in COVID-19. Assay used: immunoSEQ multiplex PCR; TCRdb lists only in-frame clones, some missing. The sample yields some 160,000 clones, roughly 91% seen once. Sequenced input: peripheral blood. The source is a man in his fifties or sixties who had recovered from COVID-19.

The chain uses TRBV28 and TRBJ1-5; maybe TRBD1 (6 bases). This CDR3 spans 14 amino acids. In germline, CDR1 is MDHEN, CDR2 SYDVKM. With 5 bases removed from V and 6 bases from J, the gap between germline ends came to 14 bases. CDR3 in amino acids: CASSETGSSQPQHF. In nucleotides, the CDR3 is TGTGCCAGCAGTGAAACAGGGTCCAGTCAGCCCCAGCATTTT. Using reference TRBV28 and TRBJ1-5 for the parts outside the CDR3, the full variable domain is DVKVTQSSRYLVKRTGEKVFLECVQDMDHENMFWYRQDPGLGLRLIYFSYDVKMKEKGDIPEGYSVSREKKERFSLILESASTNQTSMYLCASSETGSSQPQHFGDGTRLSIL.

Here the CDR3 reads CASSRAGGVETQYF. For the CDR3, the DNA is TGTGCCAGCAGCCGAGCGGGGGGGGTGGAGACCCAGTACTTC. The genes are TRBV6-2 or TRBV6-3 and TRBJ2-5, with 10 nucleotides matching TRBD2. Germline CDR1 and CDR2: MNHEY and SVGEGT. The J segment lost 5 bases and the V segment lost 6 bases, leaving 6 bases of the junction unmatched. This CDR3 region has 14 residues.

This clone has only one observation. The chain recombines TRBV6-5 with TRBJ1-2; TRBD1 might be the D (6 bases). CDR1 and CDR2 (germline): MNHEY, SVGAGI. The CDR3 is made up of 12 amino acids. Trimming shortened V by 6 bases and J by 5 bases, and 10 bases separated the two germline ends. In DNA form, the CDR3 reads TGTGCCAGCAGCCCCCAGGGGTATGGCTACACCTTC. Translation gives CASSPQGYGYTF.

V and J are TRBV5-8 and TRBJ2-3; 10 bases are a match to TRBD2. After removal of 2 bases from V and 3 bases from J, the junction contained 9 bases not matched to a gene. The CDR3 totals 17 residues. The V gene's germline CDR1 is SGHTS and CDR2 YDEGEE. The CDR3 bases are TGTGCCAGCAGCTTTCCCCTTAGCGGGGGGAGAACAGATACGCAGTATTTT. It codes for CASSFPLSGGRTDTQYF. The variable domain in full, with the rest retrieved from reference TRBV5-8 and TRBJ2-3, is EAGVTQSPTHLIKTRGQQATLRCSPISGHTSVYWYQQALGLGLQFLLWYDEGEERNRGNFPPRFSGRQFPNYSSELNVNALELEDSALYLCASSFPLSGGRTDTQYFGPGTRLTVL.

This chain joins TRBV11-2 and TRBJ2-2; 9 bases are shared with TRBD2. This CDR3 comprises 15 residues. CDR1 SGHAT and CDR2 FQNNGV come from the germline V gene. The junction had 5 bases not matched to a gene; V was cut back by 4 bases and J by 5 bases. Here the CDR3 reads CASSSRAGGTGELFF. CDR3 nucleotides: TGTGCCAGCAGCTCAAGGGCGGGAGGGACCGGGGAGCTGTTTTTT.